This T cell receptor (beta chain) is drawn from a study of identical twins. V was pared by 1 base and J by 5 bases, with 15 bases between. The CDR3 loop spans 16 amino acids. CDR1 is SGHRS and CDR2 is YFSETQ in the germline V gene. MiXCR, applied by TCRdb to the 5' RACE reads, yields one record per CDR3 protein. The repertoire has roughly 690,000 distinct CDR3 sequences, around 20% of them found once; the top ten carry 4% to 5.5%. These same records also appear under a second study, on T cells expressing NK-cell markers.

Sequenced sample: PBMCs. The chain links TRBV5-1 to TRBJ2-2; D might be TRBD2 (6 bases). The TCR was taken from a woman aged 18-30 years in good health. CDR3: CASSLRSWGETGELFF. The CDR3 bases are TGCGCCAGCAGCTTGCGGTCTTGGGGGGAAACCGGGGAGCTGTTTTTT.